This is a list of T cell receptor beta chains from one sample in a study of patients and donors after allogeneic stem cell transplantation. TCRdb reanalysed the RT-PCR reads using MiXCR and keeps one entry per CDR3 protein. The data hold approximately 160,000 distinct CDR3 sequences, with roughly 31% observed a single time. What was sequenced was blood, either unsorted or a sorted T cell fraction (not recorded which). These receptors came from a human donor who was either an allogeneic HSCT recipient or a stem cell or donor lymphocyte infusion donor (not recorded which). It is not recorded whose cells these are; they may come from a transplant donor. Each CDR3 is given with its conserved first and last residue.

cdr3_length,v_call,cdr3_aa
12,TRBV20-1,CSARGLNTEAFF
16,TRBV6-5,CASSYSFIRSHSPLHF
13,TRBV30,CAWSAQGAAGYTF
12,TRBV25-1,CASSGGGRPQYF
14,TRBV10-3,CAISRDLLNTEAFF
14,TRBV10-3,CAISGLAQDNEQFF
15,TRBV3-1,CASSTRTGQQETQYF
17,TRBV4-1,CASSQVTSGRGTDTQYF
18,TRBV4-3,CASSQAPRPGPGDEKLFF
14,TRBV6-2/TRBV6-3,CASSYRLAGGEPFF
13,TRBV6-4,CASSEAGAGELFF
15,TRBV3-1,CASSPPLLNTGELFF
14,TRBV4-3,CASSPEAWRETQYF
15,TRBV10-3,CAISDPGLGANEQFF
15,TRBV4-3,CASSQEELAGGSKFF
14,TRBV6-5,CASSTHTNTVGYTF
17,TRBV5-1,CASSPDDRGHSNSPLHF
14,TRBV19,CASSINRETYEQYF
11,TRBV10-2,CASSRGETQYF
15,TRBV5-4,CASSEAGGTLYEQYF
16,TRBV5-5,CASSLLAGSGTDTQYF
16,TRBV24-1,CATSDRQGGRVDEQFF
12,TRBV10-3,CAIRTNYNEQFF
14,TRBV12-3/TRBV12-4,CASSLGIYSYEQYF
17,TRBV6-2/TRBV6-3,CASSSGLAGGFTDTQYF
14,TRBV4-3,CASSQRDRGAEAFF
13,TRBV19,CASRFQGNQPQHF
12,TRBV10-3,CAISEYNDEQFF
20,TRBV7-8,CASSFERLGYGLGSTDTQYF
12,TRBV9,CASSGPADTQYF
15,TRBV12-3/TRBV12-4,CASSFVVGEADTQYF
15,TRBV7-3,CASSLGASWGDEQFF
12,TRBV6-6,CASSYSAAGQYF
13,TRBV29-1,CSVGGLDFYEQYF
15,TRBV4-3,CASSQGSSGTYEQYF
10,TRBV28,CVSGRETQYF
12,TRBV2,CASIHGLGEQFF
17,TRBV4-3,CASSQGPHRGPDQPQHF
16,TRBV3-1,CASSQDMGPRGQPQHF
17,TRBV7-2,CASSSRLAGVGTGELFF